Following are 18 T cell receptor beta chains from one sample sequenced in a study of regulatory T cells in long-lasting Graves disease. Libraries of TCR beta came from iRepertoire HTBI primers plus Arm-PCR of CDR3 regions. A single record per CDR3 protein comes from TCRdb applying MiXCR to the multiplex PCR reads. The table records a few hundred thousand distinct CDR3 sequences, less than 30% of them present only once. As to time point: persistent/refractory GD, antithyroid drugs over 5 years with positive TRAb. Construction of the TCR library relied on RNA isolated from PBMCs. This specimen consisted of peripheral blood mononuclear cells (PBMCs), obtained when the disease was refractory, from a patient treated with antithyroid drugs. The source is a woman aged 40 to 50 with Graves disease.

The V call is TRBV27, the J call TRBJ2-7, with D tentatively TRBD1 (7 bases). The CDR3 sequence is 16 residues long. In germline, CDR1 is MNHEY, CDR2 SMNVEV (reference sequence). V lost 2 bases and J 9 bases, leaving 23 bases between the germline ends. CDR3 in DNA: TGTGCCAGCAGTTTAACGCCAGGGGGGTCGGTTAGTGGGCAGTACTTC. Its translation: CASSLTPGGSVSGQYF.

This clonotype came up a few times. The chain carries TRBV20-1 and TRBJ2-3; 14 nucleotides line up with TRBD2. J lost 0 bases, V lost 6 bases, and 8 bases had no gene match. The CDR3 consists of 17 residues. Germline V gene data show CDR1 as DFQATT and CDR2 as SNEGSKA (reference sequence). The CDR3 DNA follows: TGCAGTGCCCAGCAGTGGACTAGCGGGAGGAGCACAGATACGCAGTATTTT. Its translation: CSAQQWTSGRSTDTQYF.

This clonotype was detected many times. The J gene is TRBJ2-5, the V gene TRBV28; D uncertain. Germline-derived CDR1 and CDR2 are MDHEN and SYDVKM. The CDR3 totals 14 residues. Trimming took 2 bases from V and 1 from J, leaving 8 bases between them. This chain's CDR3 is CASSLGVIQETQYF. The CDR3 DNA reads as TGTGCCAGCAGTTTAGGGGTCATCCAAGAGACCCAGTACTTC.

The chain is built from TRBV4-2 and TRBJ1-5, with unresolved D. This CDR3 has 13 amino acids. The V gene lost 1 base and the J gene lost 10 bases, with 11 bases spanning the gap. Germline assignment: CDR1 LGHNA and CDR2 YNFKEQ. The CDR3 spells CASSQGTDGPQHF. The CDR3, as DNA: TGTGCCAGCAGCCAAGGGACCGACGGCCCCCAGCATTTT.

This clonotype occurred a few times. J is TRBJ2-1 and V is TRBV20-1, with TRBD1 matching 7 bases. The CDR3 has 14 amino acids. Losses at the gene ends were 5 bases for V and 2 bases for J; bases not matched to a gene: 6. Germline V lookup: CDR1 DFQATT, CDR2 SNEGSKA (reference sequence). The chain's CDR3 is CSADREGAYNEQFF. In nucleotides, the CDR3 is TGCAGTGCTGACAGGGAAGGGGCCTACAATGAGCAGTTCTTC.

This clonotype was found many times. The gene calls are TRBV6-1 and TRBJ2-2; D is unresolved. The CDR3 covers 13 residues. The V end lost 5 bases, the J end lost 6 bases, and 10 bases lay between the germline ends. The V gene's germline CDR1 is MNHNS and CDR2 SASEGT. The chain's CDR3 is CASSPGISGELFF. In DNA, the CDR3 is TGTGCCAGCAGTCCGGGCATCTCCGGGGAGCTGTTTTTT.

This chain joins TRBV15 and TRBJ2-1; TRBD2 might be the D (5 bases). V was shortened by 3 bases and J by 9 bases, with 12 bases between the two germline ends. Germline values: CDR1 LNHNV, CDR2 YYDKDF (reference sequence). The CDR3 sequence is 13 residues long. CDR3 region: CATSRVRGIEQFF. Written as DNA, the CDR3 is TGTGCCACCAGCAGGGTCCGAGGGATTGAGCAGTTCTTC.

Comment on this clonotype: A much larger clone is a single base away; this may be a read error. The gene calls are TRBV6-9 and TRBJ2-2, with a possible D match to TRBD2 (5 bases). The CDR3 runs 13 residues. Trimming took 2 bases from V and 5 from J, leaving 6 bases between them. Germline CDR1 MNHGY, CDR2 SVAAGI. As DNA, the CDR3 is TGTGCCAGCAGTTATGGGAGAACCGGGGAGCTGTTTTTT. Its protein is CASSYGRTGELFF.

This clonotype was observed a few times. The CDR3 is CASSSERGEQYF. DNA of the CDR3: TGCGCCAGCAGCTCAGAACGGGGCGAGCAGTACTTC. The chain couples TRBV5-1 to TRBJ2-7, with a weak D call TRBD2 (5 bases). The CDR3 is made up of 12 amino acids. The V end lost 3 bases, the J end lost 6 bases, and 10 bases lay between the germline ends. Germline values: CDR1 SGHRS, CDR2 YFSETQ.

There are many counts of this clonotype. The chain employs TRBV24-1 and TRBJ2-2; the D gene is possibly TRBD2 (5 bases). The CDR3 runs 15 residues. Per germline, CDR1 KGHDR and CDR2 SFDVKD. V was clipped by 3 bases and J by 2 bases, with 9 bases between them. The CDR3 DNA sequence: TGTGCCACCAGTGATGCTAGCTCCAACACCGGGGAGCTGTTTTTT. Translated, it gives CATSDASSNTGELFF.

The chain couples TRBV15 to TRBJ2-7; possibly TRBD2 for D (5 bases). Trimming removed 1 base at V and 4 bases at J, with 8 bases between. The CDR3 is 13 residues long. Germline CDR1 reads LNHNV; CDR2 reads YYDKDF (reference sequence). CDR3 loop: CATSRAGVYEQYF. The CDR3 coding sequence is TGTGCCACCAGCAGAGCCGGGGTGTACGAGCAGTACTTC.

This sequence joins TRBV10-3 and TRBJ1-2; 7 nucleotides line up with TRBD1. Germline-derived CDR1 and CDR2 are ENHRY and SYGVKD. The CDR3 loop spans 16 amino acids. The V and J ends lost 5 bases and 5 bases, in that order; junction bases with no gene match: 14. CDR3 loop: CAISPGWDRERYGYTF. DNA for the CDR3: TGTGCCATCAGTCCGGGCTGGGACAGAGAAAGATATGGCTACACCTTC.

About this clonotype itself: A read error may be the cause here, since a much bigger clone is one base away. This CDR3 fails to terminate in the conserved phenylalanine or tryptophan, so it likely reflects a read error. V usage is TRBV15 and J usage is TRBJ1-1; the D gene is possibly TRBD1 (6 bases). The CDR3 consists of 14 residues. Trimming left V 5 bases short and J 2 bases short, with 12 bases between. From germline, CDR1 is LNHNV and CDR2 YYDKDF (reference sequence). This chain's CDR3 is CATSPQGHNTEAFL. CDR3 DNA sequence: TGTGCCACCAGCCCACAGGGACACAACACTGAAGCTTTCCTT.

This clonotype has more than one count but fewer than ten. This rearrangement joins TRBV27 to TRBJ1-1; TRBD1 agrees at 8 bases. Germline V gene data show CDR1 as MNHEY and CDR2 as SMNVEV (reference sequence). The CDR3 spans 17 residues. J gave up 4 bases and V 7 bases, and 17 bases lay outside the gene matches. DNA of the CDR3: TGTGCCAGCACCGAAAGAAGCCCGACAGGGGAGAGCACTGAAGCTTTCTTT. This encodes CASTERSPTGESTEAFF.

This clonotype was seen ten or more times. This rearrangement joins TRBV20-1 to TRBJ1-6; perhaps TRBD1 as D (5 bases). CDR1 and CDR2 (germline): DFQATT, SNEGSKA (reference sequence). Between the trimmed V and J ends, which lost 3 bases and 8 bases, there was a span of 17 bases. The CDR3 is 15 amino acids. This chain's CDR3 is CSARAAPTVDSPLHF. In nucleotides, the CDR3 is TGCAGTGCTAGGGCGGCACCGACAGTTGATTCACCCCTCCACTTT.

As DNA, the CDR3 is TGTGCCAGTAGTTCAGGGTTCTACAATCAGCCCCAGCATTTT. Protein sequence: CASSSGFYNQPQHF. The V gene is TRBV19, the J gene TRBJ1-5, with D perhaps matching TRBD1 (5 bases). With 5 bases removed from V and 3 bases from J, the gap between germline ends came to 11 bases. Germline V gene lookup returns CDR1 LNHDA and CDR2 SQIVND (reference sequence). The CDR3 has 14 residues. Looking up the rest from reference TRBV19 and TRBJ1-5 gives the full variable domain: DGGITQSPKYLFRKEGQNVTLSCEQNLNHDAMYWYRQDPGQGLRLIYYSQIVNDFQKGDIAEGYSVSREKKESFPLTVTSAQKNPTAFYLCASSSGFYNQPQHFGDGTRLSIL.

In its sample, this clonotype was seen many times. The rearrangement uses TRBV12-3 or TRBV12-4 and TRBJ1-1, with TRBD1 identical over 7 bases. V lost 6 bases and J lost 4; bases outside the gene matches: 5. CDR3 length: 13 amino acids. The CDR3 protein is CASSRSGGTEAFF. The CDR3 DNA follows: TGTGCCAGCAGCCGATCAGGGGGCACTGAAGCTTTCTTT.

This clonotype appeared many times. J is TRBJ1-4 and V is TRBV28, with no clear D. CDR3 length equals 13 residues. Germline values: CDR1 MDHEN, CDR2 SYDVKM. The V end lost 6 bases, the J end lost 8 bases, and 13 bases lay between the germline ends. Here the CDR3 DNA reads TGTGCCAGCAGCCCGGACCAGAGGGAAAAACTGTTTTTT. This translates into CASSPDQREKLFF. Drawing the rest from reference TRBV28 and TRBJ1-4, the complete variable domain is DVKVTQSSRYLVKRTGEKVFLECVQDMDHENMFWYRQDPGLGLRLIYFSYDVKMKEKGDIPEGYSVSREKKERFSLILESASTNQTSMYLCASSPDQREKLFFGSGTQLSVL.